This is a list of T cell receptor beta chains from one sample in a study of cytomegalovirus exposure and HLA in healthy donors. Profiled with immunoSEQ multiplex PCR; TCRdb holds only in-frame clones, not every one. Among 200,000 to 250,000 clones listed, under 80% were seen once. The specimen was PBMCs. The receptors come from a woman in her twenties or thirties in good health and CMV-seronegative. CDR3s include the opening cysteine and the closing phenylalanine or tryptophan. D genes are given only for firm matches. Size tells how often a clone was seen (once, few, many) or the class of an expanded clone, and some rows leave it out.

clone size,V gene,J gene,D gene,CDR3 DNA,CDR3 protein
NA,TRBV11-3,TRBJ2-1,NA,TGTGCCAGCAACCGGGGTCTCACAAGTGTAGATGAGCAGTTCTTC,CASNRGLTSVDEQFF
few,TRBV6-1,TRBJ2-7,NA,TGTGCCAGCAGTACCCATCGCGGGTACGAGCAGTACTTC,CASSTHRGYEQYF
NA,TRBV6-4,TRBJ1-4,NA,TGTGCCAGCAGTGTGGCGGAAGGTACTAATGAAAAACTGTTTTTT,CASSVAEGTNEKLFF
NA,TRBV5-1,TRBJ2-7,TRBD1,TGCGCCAGCAGCTTAACAGGGGGAGGCTCCTACGAGCAGTACTTC,CASSLTGGGSYEQYF
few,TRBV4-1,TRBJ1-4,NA,TGCGCCAGCAGCCAAGTCAGGGGTACTAATGAAAAACTGTTTTTT,CASSQVRGTNEKLFF
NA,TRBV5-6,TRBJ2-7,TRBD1,TGTGCCAGCAGCCGTGACAGGGGATTATCTTACGAGCAGTACTTC,CASSRDRGLSYEQYF
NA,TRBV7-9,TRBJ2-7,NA,TGTGCCAGCATCTTAGAGGGGGGGACTGGGCATCCCCAGGGATCCGAGCAGTACTTC,CASILEGGTGHPQGSEQYF
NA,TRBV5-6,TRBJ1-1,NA,TGTGCCAGCAGCTTGGACCCGGGAGAGGTCACTGAAGCTTTCTTT,CASSLDPGEVTEAFF
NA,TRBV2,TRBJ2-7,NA,TGTGCCAGCAAAACAGATCCCGGCTCCTACGAGCAGTACTTC,CASKTDPGSYEQYF
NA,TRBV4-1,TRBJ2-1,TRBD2,TGCGCCAGCAGAACTGTAGCGGGGGGTTACAATGAGCAGTTCTTC,CASRTVAGGYNEQFF
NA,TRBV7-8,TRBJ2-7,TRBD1,TGTGCCAGCAGCTTAAGGGACAGGGCCTACGAGCAGTACTTC,CASSLRDRAYEQYF
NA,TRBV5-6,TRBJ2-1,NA,TGTGCCAGCAGCTTGGCAGGGTGGGGTTACAATGAGCAGTTCTTC,CASSLAGWGYNEQFF
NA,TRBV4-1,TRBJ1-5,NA,TGCGCCAGCAGCCAGGGTAGGGGTAATCAGCCCCAGCATTTT,CASSQGRGNQPQHF
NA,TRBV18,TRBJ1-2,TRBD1,TGTGCCAGCTCGGGGACAGGGGGCCTGAACTATGGCTACACCTTC,CASSGTGGLNYGYTF
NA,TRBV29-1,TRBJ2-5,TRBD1,TGCAGCGTTACCGGGACAGGGTTTCTCCGGGAGCAGTACTTC,CSVTGTGFLREQYF
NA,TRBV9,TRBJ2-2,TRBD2,TGTGCCAGCAGCGCCGAACCCCTAGCGGGGGGGTCTGGCGGGGAGCTGTTTTTT,CASSAEPLAGGSGGELFF
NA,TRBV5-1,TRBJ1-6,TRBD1,TGCGCCAGCAGCCCAGGGACAGTAGTAAATTCACCCCTCCACTTT,CASSPGTVVNSPLHF
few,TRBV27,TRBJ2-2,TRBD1,TGTGCCAGCAGTTTGGGACAGGGGGCGAACGGGGAGCTGTTTTTT,CASSLGQGANGELFF
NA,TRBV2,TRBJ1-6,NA,TGTGCCAGCAGTTCACAGGGAAGGAGTTCGGACTTT,CASSSQGRSSDF
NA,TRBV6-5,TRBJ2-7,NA,TGTGCCAGCAGTTACCAGGTTAAGGGGACCTACGAGCAGTACTTC,CASSYQVKGTYEQYF
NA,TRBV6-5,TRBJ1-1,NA,TGTGCCAGCAGGCGAAACAGGGATTTTACTGAAGCTTTCTTT,CASRRNRDFTEAFF
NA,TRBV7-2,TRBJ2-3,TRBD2,TGTGCCAGCAGCCTAACCGGGACTAGCGGAGCTAATACGCAGTATTTT,CASSLTGTSGANTQYF
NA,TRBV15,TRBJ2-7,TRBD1,TGTGCCACTCGACTCGGGGACAGGGGTTCCTACGAGCAGTACTTC,CATRLGDRGSYEQYF
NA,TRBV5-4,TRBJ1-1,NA,TGTGCCAGCAGCTTGGGGCAGCGGAACACTGAAGCTTTCTTT,CASSLGQRNTEAFF
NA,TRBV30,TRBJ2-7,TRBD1,TGTGCCTGGAGTCCGGGACAGAACTCCTACGAGCAGTACTTC,CAWSPGQNSYEQYF
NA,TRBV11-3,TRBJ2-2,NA,TGTGCCAGCAGCTTAGGGCAGAACACCGGGGAGCTGTTTTTT,CASSLGQNTGELFF
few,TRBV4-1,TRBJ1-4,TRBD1,TGCGCCAGCAGCCAACAAAAGACAGGGCCGAACGATGAAAAACTGTTTTTT,CASSQQKTGPNDEKLFF
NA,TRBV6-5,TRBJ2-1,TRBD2,TGTGCCAGCAGCCGGTTCGGCGGGAGTCACAATGAGCAGTTCTTC,CASSRFGGSHNEQFF
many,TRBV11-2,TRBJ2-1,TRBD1,TGTGCCAGCAGCTTAGGACCGCTCGGACAGGTAACGGGCAATGAGCAGTTCTTC,CASSLGPLGQVTGNEQFF
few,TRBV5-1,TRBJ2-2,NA,TGCGCCAGCAGCCCCCGGGGAGGCGTCTCCGGGGAGCTGTTTTTT,CASSPRGGVSGELFF
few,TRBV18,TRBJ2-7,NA,TGTGCCAGCTCACCAGTCAGGGGGGCTTCCTACGAGCAGTACTTC,CASSPVRGASYEQYF
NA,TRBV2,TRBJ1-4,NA,TGTGCCAGCACAGACAGTTTTAATGAAAAACTGTTTTTT,CASTDSFNEKLFF
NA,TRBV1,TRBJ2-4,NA,TGCACCAGCAGCCGACCCCGGGTAGCCAAAAACATTCAGTACTTC,CTSSRPRVAKNIQYF
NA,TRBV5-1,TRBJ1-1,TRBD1,TGCGCCAGCAGCATGGGACAGGGGGCCAACCCCAGATACACTGAAGCTTTCTTT,CASSMGQGANPRYTEAFF
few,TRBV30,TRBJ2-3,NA,TGTGCCTGGGAGGCGACAGAAAGCACAGATACGCAGTATTTT,CAWEATESTDTQYF
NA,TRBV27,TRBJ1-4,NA,TGTGCCAGCAGTTCCCGTAATGAAAAACTGTTTTTT,CASSSRNEKLFF
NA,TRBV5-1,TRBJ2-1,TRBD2,TGCGCCAGCAGCTTCAGAGCGGGAGGGCTCTATGAGCAGTTCTTC,CASSFRAGGLYEQFF
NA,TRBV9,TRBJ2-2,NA,TGTGCCAGCAGCGGCGAACTACCGAACACCGGGGAGCTGTTTTTT,CASSGELPNTGELFF
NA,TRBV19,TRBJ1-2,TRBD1,TGTGCCAGTAGTTTCCTCGGACAGGGCGAAGGCTACACCTTC,CASSFLGQGEGYTF
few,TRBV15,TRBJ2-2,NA,TGTGCCACCAGCAGAGTAGGAGGAACCGGGGAGCTGTTTTTT,CATSRVGGTGELFF
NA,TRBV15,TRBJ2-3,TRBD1,TGTGCCACCAGCAGAGATTGGGAACGAGGGGGACAGGGGGGAGATACGCAGTATTTT,CATSRDWERGGQGGDTQYF
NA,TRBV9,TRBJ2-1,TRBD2,TGTGCCAGCAGCGTAGGTGGAGCGGGAGGCTACAATGAGCAGTTCTTC,CASSVGGAGGYNEQFF
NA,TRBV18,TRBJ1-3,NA,TGTGCCAGCTCACCACAACCGGGACACTTTGAAAACACCATATATTTT,CASSPQPGHFENTIYF
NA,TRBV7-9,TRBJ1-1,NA,TGTGCCAGCAGCCCACCCGGAGGGGTGAACACTGAAGCTTTCTTT,CASSPPGGVNTEAFF
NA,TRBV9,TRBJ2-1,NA,TGTGCCAGCAGCGTAGAGCCTAGCTCCTACAATGAGCAGTTCTTC,CASSVEPSSYNEQFF
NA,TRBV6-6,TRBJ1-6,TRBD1,TGTGCCAGCAGGGCGGACAGGGCTAATTCACCCCTCCACTTT,CASRADRANSPLHF
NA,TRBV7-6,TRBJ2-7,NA,TGTGCCAGCAGCTTAGGAGCCTACGAGCAGTACTTC,CASSLGAYEQYF